The T cell receptor beta chain described here comes from a study of T cells after yellow fever vaccination. Study context: Those fractions that held only low numbers of cells were prepared using the SMART-Seq v4 Ultra Low Input RNA kit. Points from the study as a whole: Most clones from primary vaccination resurfaced after the booster (around 95% CD4, less than 90% CD8). Clonotypes found in both CD4 and CD8 compartments made up a small share.

This CDR3 has 14 residues. CDR1 SGDLS and CDR2 YYNGEE come from the germline V gene. MiXCR, applied by TCRdb to the 5' RACE reads, yields one record per CDR3 protein. The sample has about 73,000 distinct CDR3 sequences, around 7.7% seen once. The count of this clonotype is one. What it binds is not known. At one of its ends the junction is not consistent with the germline gene, which may arise from a read error. This chain uses TRBV9 with TRBJ2-1, with 12 bases aligning to TRBD2. The receptor's source is a young man who received the YFV17D yellow fever vaccine. Source: CD8+ T cells sorted from PBMCs, taken on the day of the yellow fever booster vaccination. CDR3 in DNA: TGTGCCAGCAGCCGGACTAGCGGGACCAATGAGCACTTCTTC. As protein: CASSRTSGTNEHFF.